These 14 T cell receptor beta chains came from one sample sequenced in a study of Siglec-9 on CD8 T cells in melanoma (dated by TCRdb to 2018 to 2020). Library prep was done by the immunoSEQ multiplex PCR assay. Not all clones reach the TCRdb copy of this immuneACCESS table, which keeps in-frame sequences only. Checked studies attribute under half of the gap to unresolved V genes and leave the rest unexplained. Counted in this sample were 29,000 or so clones; 75% to 85% of them appeared once. Under 6.5% of the sample is taken by the ten largest. The sequencing sample was made of Siglec-9- CD8+ T cells sorted from blood. Taken with the paper, the label for cell subset or site translates to: CD8 T cells lacking Siglec-9. Every receptor here comes from a human donor in good health.

The V gene is TRBV27, the J gene TRBJ2-1; D is ambiguous. Deletions cut 3 bases from V and 5 bases from J, with 29 bases between. This CDR3 is 20 amino acids long. Germline CDR1 reads MNHEY; CDR2 reads SMNVEV (reference sequence). CDR3 in amino acids: CASSFRFSLQSGPFDNEQFF. Here the CDR3 DNA reads TGTGCCAGCAGTTTCCGGTTTAGTCTCCAGTCCGGGCCTTTCGACAATGAGCAGTTCTTC.

This clone was detected once. The CDR3 bases are TGTGCCAGCAGGCGAGGTAGCGGAACCGGGGAGCTGTTTTTT. This sequence encodes CASRRGSGTGELFF. The chain recombines TRBV11-2 with TRBJ2-2, with D maybe TRBD2 (6 bases). The CDR3 consists of 14 residues. V was shortened by 6 bases and J by 5 bases, with 13 bases between the two germline ends. The germline CDR1 and CDR2 sequences are SGHAT and FQNNGV.

In the case of this clone: This same CDR3 is encoded by further DNA sequences in the sample. V and J are TRBV6-1 and TRBJ2-7, with 10 nucleotides matching TRBD1. Trimming cost V 3 bases and J 3 bases; bases outside gene matches: 2. Germline CDR1 reads MNHNS; CDR2 reads SASEGT. CDR3 length equals 14 residues. The CDR3 DNA follows: TGTGCCAGCAGTGAGGGACAGGGGTTCTACGAGCAGTACTTC. Protein sequence: CASSEGQGFYEQYF.

This chain joins TRBV7-6 and TRBJ1-2; possibly TRBD1 for D (5 bases). CDR1 is SGHVS, CDR2 FNYEAQ, per germline. The V end was cut by 3 bases, the J end by 4 bases, with 12 bases between. This CDR3 spans 14 amino acids. This CDR3 is CASSFSGAPYGYTF. The CDR3 DNA reads as TGTGCCAGCAGCTTCAGCGGGGCCCCCTATGGCTACACCTTC.

V usage is TRBV7-6 and J usage is TRBJ2-5; D remains ambiguous. This CDR3 contains 17 residues. The V end lost 1 base, the J end lost 0 bases, and 15 bases lay between the germline ends. Germline-derived CDR1 and CDR2 are SGHVS and FNYEAQ. The CDR3: CASSLGETDLYQETQYF. CDR3 sequence (DNA): TGTGCCAGCAGCTTAGGAGAGACGGATCTGTACCAAGAGACCCAGTACTTC.

This chain connects TRBV28 to TRBJ2-7; tentative D call: TRBD2 (7 bases). Germline CDR1 MDHEN, CDR2 SYDVKM. CDR3 size: 15 residues. V was cut by 6 bases and J by 2 bases, with 17 bases left in between. The CDR3, as DNA: TGTGCCAGCAGGTCTCCAGGGAGGGGGACCTACGAGCAGTACTTC. Its protein product is CASRSPGRGTYEQYF.

This clone has only one observation. This chain uses TRBV4-1 with TRBJ2-1; 12 bases align to TRBD2. CDR1 and CDR2 from the germline V gene are MGHRA and YSYEKL. The CDR3 has 17 amino acids. With 2 bases clipped from V and 6 bases from J, the junction kept 8 bases outside the gene matches. The chain's CDR3 is CASSQTRTSGVFNEQFF. CDR3 nucleotides: TGCGCCAGCAGCCAAACTAGGACTAGCGGGGTTTTCAATGAGCAGTTCTTC.

The chain carries TRBV9 and TRBJ2-5, with D possibly being TRBD1 or TRBD2 (5 bases each). V dropped 0 bases and J dropped 5 bases, with 14 bases sitting between them. Germline loops: CDR1 SGDLS, CDR2 YYNGEE. This CDR3 contains 15 residues. The CDR3 loop reads CASSVGGPPLETQYF. The CDR3 DNA is TGTGCCAGCAGCGTAGGGGGACCACCTCTGGAGACCCAGTACTTC.

This sequence joins TRBV27 and TRBJ2-1; tentative D call: TRBD2 (7 bases). The V end was cut by 2 bases, the J end by 4 bases, with 12 bases between. Looked up from germline, CDR1 is MNHEY and CDR2 is SMNVEV (reference sequence). The CDR3 length is 15 residues. As DNA, the CDR3 is TGTGCCAGCAGTTTAGGGGGGGCCGGTTACAATGAGCAGTTCTTC. This encodes CASSLGGAGYNEQFF.

The rearrangement joins TRBV6-5 to TRBJ2-2; D uncertain. This CDR3 comprises 12 residues. V lost 3 bases and J lost 7, with 6 bases in between. CDR1 MNHEY and CDR2 SVGAGI come from the germline V gene. The CDR3 reads CASSYRRGELFF. CDR3 nucleotides: TGTGCCAGCAGTTATAGGCGCGGGGAGCTGTTTTTT.

This clone appeared a few times. The chain joins TRBV10-1 to TRBJ1-1; D unclear. V dropped 5 bases and J dropped 0 bases, with 7 bases sitting between them. The CDR3 is made up of 13 amino acids. From germline, CDR1 is WNHNN and CDR2 SYGVQD (reference sequence). The CDR3 nucleotides are TGCGCCAGCAGTCCAAACTTGAACACTGAAGCTTTCTTT. Translating it yields CASSPNLNTEAFF.

The rearrangement uses TRBV10-1 and TRBJ2-3, with unresolved D. The length of the CDR3 is 16 residues. The V end was cut by 0 bases, the J end by 2 bases, with 12 bases between. Germline-derived CDR1 and CDR2 are WNHNN and SYGVQD (reference sequence). CDR3 nucleotide sequence: TGCGCCAGCAGTGAGTCGACGATAGGGCTCACAGATACGCAGTATTTT. Translated: CASSESTIGLTDTQYF.

The chain links TRBV19 to TRBJ1-1; 8 bases fit TRBD1. The CDR3 length is 16 residues. Germline-derived CDR1 and CDR2 are LNHDA and SQIVND (reference sequence). Trimming removed 3 bases from V and 0 bases from J; junction bases left unmatched: 6. The CDR3 DNA reads as TGTGCCAGTAGTATCTGGCGACAGGGGATGAACACTGAAGCTTTCTTT. Its translation is CASSIWRQGMNTEAFF.

This rearrangement joins TRBV4-1 to TRBJ2-1; D ambiguous. This CDR3 contains 16 residues. Trimming removed 0 bases from V and 0 bases from J, with 9 bases in between. CDR1 is MGHRA and CDR2 is YSYEKL in the germline V gene. The CDR3 region is CASSQDITGSYNEQFF. CDR3 bases: TGCGCCAGCAGCCAAGACATAACCGGCTCCTACAATGAGCAGTTCTTC.